The 4 T cell receptor beta chains below were found in one sample sequenced in a study of shared clonotypes between healthy human individuals. Generated by immunoSEQ multiplex PCR, the TCRdb table keeps only in-frame clones and is missing some. The sample has approximately 940,000 clones, around 80% seen once; the top ten hold around 1.4%. Sequencing used memory CD4+ T cells sorted from blood. Subset here: CD45RA-negative fraction. The receptors originated from a man between 18 and 29 years old in good health.

This clone was seen a handful of times. Other DNA sequences within the sample encode an identical CDR3. The chain couples TRBV9 to TRBJ1-2; D is unresolved. The CDR3 totals 12 residues. V was cut by 0 bases and J by 5 bases, with 5 bases left in between. Germline V gene sequence: CDR1 SGDLS, CDR2 YYNGEE. CDR3 DNA sequence: TGTGCCAGCAGCGTAGACGGGTATGGCTACACCTTC. This sequence encodes CASSVDGYGYTF.

CDR3 nucleotides: TGTGCCAGCAGTGGACAGGGAACCAACGAGCAGTACTTC. Encoded protein: CASSGQGTNEQYF. The chain recombines TRBV6-1 with TRBJ2-7; TRBD1 matches 7 bases. Per germline, CDR1 MNHNS and CDR2 SASEGT. Germline trimming cut 4 bases from V and 5 bases from J; bases unmatched to any gene: 5. There are 13 residues in the CDR3.

The chain joins TRBV6-6 to TRBJ2-3; 11 bases match TRBD2. Germline trimming cut 3 bases from V and 4 bases from J; bases unmatched to any gene: 6. Looked up from germline, CDR1 is MNHNY and CDR2 is SVGAGI (reference sequence). The CDR3 has 16 residues. The CDR3 spells CASSYVTSGSPDTQYF. CDR3 DNA: TGTGCCAGCAGTTATGTAACTAGCGGGAGCCCAGATACGCAGTATTTT.

The chain links TRBV9 to TRBJ2-5; the D gene could be TRBD1 or TRBD2 (6 bases each). The CDR3 covers 16 residues. Germline lookup yields CDR1 SGDLS and CDR2 YYNGEE. Deletions cut 0 bases from V and 6 bases from J, with 18 bases between. This CDR3 is CASSVGVGGLGKTQYF. The CDR3 DNA sequence: TGTGCCAGCAGCGTAGGGGTAGGGGGGCTCGGGAAGACCCAGTACTTC. Combining the CDR3 with reference TRBV9 and TRBJ2-5 gives the whole variable domain DSGVTQTPKHLITATGQRVTLRCSPRSGDLSVYWYQQSLDQGLQFLIQYYNGEERAKGNILERFSAQQFPDLHSELNLSSLELGDSALYFCASSVGVGGLGKTQYFGPGTRLLVL.